This passage covers 24 T cell receptor beta chains from one sample sequenced in a study of shared clonotypes between healthy human individuals. Only CD45RO-negative cells positively selected for CCR7 counted as naive CD8 cells, so terminally differentiated effector memory CD45RA+ cells were excluded. Sequenced by immunoSEQ multiplex PCR; TCRdb stores in-frame clones only, minus some. The repertoire holds about 2.2 million clones, with around 95% as singletons. Material for sequencing was naive CD8+ T cells from PBMCs. The receptors were sampled from a man aged 18 to 30 in good health. Some clones in this sample may be carry-over from other donors' samples.

This chain links TRBV19 with TRBJ1-2; D ambiguous. The CDR3 runs 13 residues. V lost 7 bases and J lost 5, with 14 bases in between. Germline V gene sequence: CDR1 LNHDA, CDR2 SQIVND (reference sequence). The CDR3 DNA reads TGTGCCAGTACCCCGACACTTTGGTATGGCTACACCTTC. It codes for CASTPTLWYGYTF.

The chain links TRBV9 to TRBJ1-3; no clear D gene. CDR3 length equals 14 residues. Germline V CDR1 and CDR2: SGDLS, YYNGEE. The ends were cut back, 3 bases at V and 3 bases at J, with 10 bases in the middle. The CDR3 here is CASSEGSFGNTIYF. CDR3 sequence (DNA): TGTGCCAGCAGCGAGGGCAGCTTTGGAAACACCATATATTTT. The whole variable domain, remainder taken from reference TRBV9 and TRBJ1-3, is DSGVTQTPKHLITATGQRVTLRCSPRSGDLSVYWYQQSLDQGLQFLIQYYNGEERAKGNILERFSAQQFPDLHSELNLSSLELGDSALYFCASSEGSFGNTIYFGEGSWLTVV.

The J gene is TRBJ2-7, the V gene TRBV29-1; tentatively, D is TRBD1 (5 bases). The germline CDR1 and CDR2 sequences are SQVTM and ANQGSEA. This CDR3 is built from 12 residues. The CDR3 sequence: CGVIGAKGEQYF. In nucleotides, the CDR3 is TGCGGGGTGATAGGGGCAAAGGGCGAGCAGTACTTC.

A remark on this clone: Other DNA sequences in the sample encode the same CDR3. The chain combines TRBV4-1 with TRBJ1-3; weak D call: TRBD1 (5 bases). The V gene's germline CDR1 is MGHRA and CDR2 YSYEKL. V was clipped by 4 bases and J by 1 base, with 20 bases between them. The CDR3 is 18 residues long. CDR3 DNA sequence: TGCGCCAGCAGCCCCCCCGGGGGGACGGTGATTTCTGGAAACACCATATATTTT. It yields the protein CASSPPGGTVISGNTIYF.

The chain couples TRBV4-1 to TRBJ2-3, with 10 bases matching TRBD2. CDR3 size: 17 residues. The germline gives CDR1 MGHRA, CDR2 YSYEKL. J gave up 2 bases and V 0 bases, and 5 bases lay outside the gene matches. The CDR3 nucleotides read TGCGCCAGCAGCCAAGAAAGCGGGAGGGCTTTCACAGATACGCAGTATTTT. Its protein is CASSQESGRAFTDTQYF.

The chain carries TRBV29-1 and TRBJ2-1; D may be TRBD1 (6 bases). V lost 0 bases to trimming and J lost 3 bases, with 12 bases between them. The CDR3 is 15 residues long. Per the germline V gene, CDR1 is SQVTM and CDR2 is ANQGSEA. In DNA form, the CDR3 reads TGCAGCGTTGAAGATATAGGGGGTGTCTACAATGAGCAGTTCTTC. Residues: CSVEDIGGVYNEQFF.

J is TRBJ1-5 and V is TRBV28, with 7 bases aligning to TRBD1. The junction had 10 bases not matched to a gene; V was cut back by 6 bases and J by 5 bases. The germline CDR1 and CDR2 sequences are MDHEN and SYDVKM. CDR3 length: 15 residues. The CDR3 protein is CASRTGASRDQPQHF. The CDR3 region has the DNA TGTGCCAGCAGAACAGGGGCCTCTCGGGATCAGCCCCAGCATTTT.

J is TRBJ2-7 and V is TRBV28; D is ambiguous. Deletions cut 3 bases from V and 0 bases from J, with 9 bases between. CDR3 length equals 14 residues. Germline values: CDR1 MDHEN, CDR2 SYDVKM. In DNA, the CDR3 is TGTGCCAGCAGTTTTGAGGTCTTCTCCTACGAGCAGTACTTC. This codes for CASSFEVFSYEQYF.

The V gene is TRBV4-1, the J gene TRBJ2-1, with unresolved D. This CDR3 has 16 amino acids. The germline V and J ends were trimmed by 0 bases and 3 bases, with 12 bases remaining between them. From germline, CDR1 is MGHRA and CDR2 YSYEKL. For the CDR3, the DNA is TGCGCCAGCAGCCAAGAGGGTCAAGGGTACTACAATGAGCAGTTCTTC. This encodes CASSQEGQGYYNEQFF.

The gene calls are TRBV28 and TRBJ1-5, with 10 bases that match TRBD1. J lost 4 bases, V lost 2 bases, and 11 bases had no gene match. The CDR3 has 18 residues. CDR1 is MDHEN, CDR2 SYDVKM, per germline. CDR3 DNA sequence: TGTGCCAGCAGTTTAGACTCCGGGACAGGGGTGGCAAATCAGCCCCAGCATTTT. Its translation: CASSLDSGTGVANQPQHF.

CDR3 region: CATSNYPGTENYEQYF. Written as DNA, the CDR3 is TGTGCCACCAGCAATTACCCCGGGACAGAAAACTACGAGCAGTACTTC. V and J are TRBV15 and TRBJ2-7, with 7 bases fitting TRBD1. The CDR3 is 16 amino acids. Trimming took 4 bases from V and 3 from J; bases not matched to a gene: 12. Germline V gene lookup returns CDR1 LNHNV and CDR2 YYDKDF (reference sequence).

J is TRBJ2-1 and V is TRBV28, with 10 bases matching TRBD2. Trimming cost V 7 bases and J 8 bases; bases outside gene matches: 11. CDR3 size: 15 residues. Germline values: CDR1 MDHEN, CDR2 SYDVKM. As DNA, the CDR3 is TGTGCCAGCACTCTATGGCTAGCGGGAGTCGATGAGCAGTTCTTC. It codes for CASTLWLAGVDEQFF.

V gene TRBV5-5 combines with J gene TRBJ1-5, with D possibly matching TRBD1 (6 bases). V was clipped by 2 bases and J by 6 bases, with 9 bases between them. The V gene's germline CDR1 is SGHKS and CDR2 YYEKEE (reference sequence). The CDR3 has 13 amino acids. The CDR3 region is CASSFGGAQPQHF. CDR3 DNA: TGTGCCAGCAGCTTCGGGGGGGCTCAGCCCCAGCATTTT.

In DNA, the CDR3 is TGTGCCTGGACTGAGAGACATACAGGGGCTTCTAATGAAAAACTGTTTTTT. Its protein product is CAWTERHTGASNEKLFF. The chain employs TRBV30 and TRBJ1-4; 7 positions match TRBD1. Germline trimming cut 4 bases from V and 3 bases from J; bases unmatched to any gene: 14. This CDR3 is built from 17 residues. Germline V gene sequence: CDR1 GTSNPN, CDR2 SVGIG (reference sequence).

This chain links TRBV5-4 with TRBJ2-5, with no clear D. This CDR3 spans 15 amino acids. Germline V gene lookup returns CDR1 SGHNT and CDR2 YYREEE (reference sequence). Trimming took off 7 bases at V and 2 bases at J, with 18 bases between the two ends. The CDR3 protein is CASVLMGGPQETQYF. The CDR3 DNA reads as TGTGCCAGCGTCCTGATGGGCGGCCCACAAGAGACCCAGTACTTC. Using reference TRBV5-4 and TRBJ2-5 for the parts outside the CDR3, the full variable domain is ETGVTQSPTHLIKTRGQQVTLRCSSQSGHNTVSWYQQALGQGPQFIFQYYREEENGRGNFPPRFSGLQFPNYSSELNVNALELDDSALYLCASVLMGGPQETQYFGPGTRLLVL.

Concerning this clone itself: The same CDR3 arises from other DNA sequences in this sample as well. The genes are TRBV27 and TRBJ1-1; D gene uncertain. Trimming stripped 3 bases from V and 0 bases from J, with 5 bases between. CDR3 length: 13 residues. Germline lookup yields CDR1 MNHEY and CDR2 SMNVEV (reference sequence). CDR3 coding DNA: TGTGCCAGCAGTTTGGTTTTGAACACTGAAGCTTTCTTT. Residues: CASSLVLNTEAFF.

CDR3 region: CASSEFRGADTQYF. The CDR3 DNA follows: TGTGCCAGCAGTGAGTTCAGGGGCGCGGATACGCAGTATTTT. The rearrangement uses TRBV6-4 and TRBJ2-3, with a weak D call TRBD1 (6 bases). The CDR3 totals 14 residues. The V and J ends lost 3 bases and 6 bases respectively, with 13 bases between them. Per germline, CDR1 MRHNA and CDR2 SNTAGT.

This clone turned up a few times. The chain uses TRBV7-9 and TRBJ2-2; D uncertain. In germline, CDR1 is SEHNR, CDR2 FQNEAQ (reference sequence). The V gene lost 5 bases and the J gene lost 6 bases, with 7 bases spanning the gap. There are 12 residues in the CDR3. CDR3 in amino acids: CASSPAPGELFF. In DNA form, the CDR3 reads TGTGCCAGCAGCCCCGCTCCCGGGGAGCTGTTTTTT.

The V and J genes are TRBV7-9 and TRBJ2-5, with 14 bases lining up with TRBD2. Germline CDR1 reads SEHNR; CDR2 reads FQNEAQ (reference sequence). Trimming took 5 bases from V and 5 from J; bases not matched to a gene: 10. The CDR3 consists of 17 residues. CDR3 DNA sequence: TGTGCCAGCAGCGGCGGGACTAGCGGGAGTGTAAGGGAGACCCAGTACTTC. Protein sequence: CASSGGTSGSVRETQYF.

The chain carries TRBV27 and TRBJ2-7, with D hard to call. There are 15 residues in the CDR3. V was cut by 3 bases and J by 4 bases, with 16 bases left in between. Germline V gene sequence: CDR1 MNHEY, CDR2 SMNVEV (reference sequence). The CDR3 spells CASSFSGSNSYEQYF. The CDR3 coding sequence is TGTGCCAGCAGTTTTAGTGGATCTAACAGTTACGAGCAGTACTTC.

The chain carries TRBV7-8 and TRBJ1-2; no definite D call. CDR1 and CDR2 from the germline V gene are SGHVS and FQNEAQ. The CDR3 covers 13 residues. Trimming removed 1 base from V and 0 bases from J, with 3 bases in between. Written as DNA, the CDR3 is TGTGCCAGCAGCTTAGATCCTAACTATGGCTACACCTTC. Its translation is CASSLDPNYGYTF.

V usage is TRBV7-8 and J usage is TRBJ2-1; D might be TRBD2 (5 bases). This CDR3 region has 16 residues. V shed 5 bases and J shed 2 bases, with 16 bases lying between them. Germline assignment: CDR1 SGHVS and CDR2 FQNEAQ. The CDR3 DNA is TGTGCCAGCAGCCACCAAGTACGGGGTACCTACAATGAGCAGTTCTTC. It codes for CASSHQVRGTYNEQFF.

V gene TRBV19 combines with J gene TRBJ1-2; weak D call: TRBD1 (6 bases). V was trimmed by 10 bases and J by 5 bases, leaving 20 bases between them. The CDR3 spans 14 residues. The germline CDR1 and CDR2 sequences are LNHDA and SQIVND (reference sequence). CDR3 in amino acids: CATHWGARPYGYTF. The CDR3 DNA sequence: TGTGCCACCCATTGGGGGGCCCGTCCTTATGGCTACACCTTC.

The chain couples TRBV6-5 to TRBJ1-1, with TRBD1 as a possible D gene (6 bases). The CDR3 extends over 14 amino acids. Deletions cut 5 bases from V and 0 bases from J, with 10 bases between. Germline CDR1 is MNHEY and CDR2 is SVGAGI. CDR3 nucleotides: TGTGCCAGCAGTCCGACAGGAATGAACACTGAAGCTTTCTTT. Amino acid sequence: CASSPTGMNTEAFF.